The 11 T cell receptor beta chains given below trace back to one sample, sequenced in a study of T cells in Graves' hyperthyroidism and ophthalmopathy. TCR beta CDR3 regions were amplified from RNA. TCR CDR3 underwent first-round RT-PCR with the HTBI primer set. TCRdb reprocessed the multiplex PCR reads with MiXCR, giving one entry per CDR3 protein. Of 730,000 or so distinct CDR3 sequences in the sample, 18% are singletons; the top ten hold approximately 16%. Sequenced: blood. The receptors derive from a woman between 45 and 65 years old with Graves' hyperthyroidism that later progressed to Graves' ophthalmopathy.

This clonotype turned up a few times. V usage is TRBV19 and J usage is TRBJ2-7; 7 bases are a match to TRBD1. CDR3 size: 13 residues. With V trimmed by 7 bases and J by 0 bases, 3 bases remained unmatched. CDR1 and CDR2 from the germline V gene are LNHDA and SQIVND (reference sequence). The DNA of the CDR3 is TGTGCCAGTACGGACAGGAGCTCCTACGAGCAGTACTTC. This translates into CASTDRSSYEQYF.

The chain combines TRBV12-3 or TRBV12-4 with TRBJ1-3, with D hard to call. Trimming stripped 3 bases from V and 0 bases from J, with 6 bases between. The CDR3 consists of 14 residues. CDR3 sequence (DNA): TGTGCCAGCAGTTTTCAGCTCTCTGGAAACACCATATATTTT. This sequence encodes CASSFQLSGNTIYF.

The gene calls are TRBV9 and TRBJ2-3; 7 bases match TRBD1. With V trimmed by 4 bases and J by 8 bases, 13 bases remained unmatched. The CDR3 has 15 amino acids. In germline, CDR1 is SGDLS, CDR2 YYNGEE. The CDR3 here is CASSPGTDYEGTQYF. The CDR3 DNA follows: TGTGCCAGCAGCCCCGGGACAGACTACGAGGGTACGCAGTATTTT. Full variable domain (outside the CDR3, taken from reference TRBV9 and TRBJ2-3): DSGVTQTPKHLITATGQRVTLRCSPRSGDLSVYWYQQSLDQGLQFLIQYYNGEERAKGNILERFSAQQFPDLHSELNLSSLELGDSALYFCASSPGTDYEGTQYFGPGTRLTVL.

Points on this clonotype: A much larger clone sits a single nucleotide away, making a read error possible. In DNA, the CDR3 is TGTGCCAGCAGTTTAGGGGACTCGGCAGCTCTCTTT. Translation: CASSLGDSAALF. This rearrangement joins TRBV12-3 or TRBV12-4 to TRBJ1-1, with D perhaps matching TRBD1 (5 bases). This CDR3 is built from 12 residues.

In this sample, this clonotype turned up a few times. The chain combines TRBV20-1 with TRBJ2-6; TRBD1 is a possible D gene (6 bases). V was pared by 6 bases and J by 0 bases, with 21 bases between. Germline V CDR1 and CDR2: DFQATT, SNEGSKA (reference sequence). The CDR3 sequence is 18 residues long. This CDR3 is CSALPTQGPSSGANVLTF. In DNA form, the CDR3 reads TGCAGTGCACTACCGACACAGGGACCCAGCTCTGGGGCCAACGTCCTGACTTTC.

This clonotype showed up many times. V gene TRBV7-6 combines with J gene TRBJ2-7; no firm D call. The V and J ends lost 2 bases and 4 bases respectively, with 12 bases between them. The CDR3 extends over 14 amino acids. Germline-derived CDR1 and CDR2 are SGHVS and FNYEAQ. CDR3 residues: CASSLLGAGYEQYF. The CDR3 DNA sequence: TGTGCCAGCAGCTTACTAGGCGCAGGTTACGAGCAGTACTTC.

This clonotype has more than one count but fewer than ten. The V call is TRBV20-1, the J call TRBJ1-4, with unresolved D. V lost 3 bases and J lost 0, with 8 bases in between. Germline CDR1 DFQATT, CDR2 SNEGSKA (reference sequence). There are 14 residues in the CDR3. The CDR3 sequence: CSASEATTNEKLFF. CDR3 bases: TGCAGTGCTAGTGAGGCGACAACTAATGAAAAACTGTTTTTT.

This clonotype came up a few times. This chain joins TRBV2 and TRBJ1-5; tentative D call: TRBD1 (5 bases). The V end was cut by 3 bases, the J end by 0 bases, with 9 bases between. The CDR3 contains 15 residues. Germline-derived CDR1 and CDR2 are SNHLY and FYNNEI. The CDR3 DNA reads TGTGCCAGCAGTGACCGACAGAATAGCAATCAGCCCCAGCATTTT. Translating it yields CASSDRQNSNQPQHF.

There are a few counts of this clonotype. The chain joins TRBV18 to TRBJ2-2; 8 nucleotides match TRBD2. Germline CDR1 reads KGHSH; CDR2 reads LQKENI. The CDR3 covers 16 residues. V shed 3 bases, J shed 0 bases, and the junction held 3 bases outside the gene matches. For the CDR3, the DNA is TGTGCCAGCTCACCGCGGGGGGCGTCGAACACCGGGGAGCTGTTTTTT. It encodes CASSPRGASNTGELFF. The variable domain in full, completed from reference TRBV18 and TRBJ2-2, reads NAGVMQNPRHLVRRRGQEARLRCSPMKGHSHVYWYRQLPEEGLKFMVYLQKENIIDESGMPKERFSAEFPKEGPSILRIQQVVRGDSAAYFCASSPRGASNTGELFFGEGSRLTVL.

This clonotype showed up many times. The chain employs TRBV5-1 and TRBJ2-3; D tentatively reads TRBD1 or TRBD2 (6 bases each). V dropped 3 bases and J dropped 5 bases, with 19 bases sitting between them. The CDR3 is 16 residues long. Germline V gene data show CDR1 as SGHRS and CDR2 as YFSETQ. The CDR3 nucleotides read TGCGCCAGCAGCTCGAGGGGGGCCCTAGGAGAAGATACGCAGTATTTT. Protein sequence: CASSSRGALGEDTQYF.

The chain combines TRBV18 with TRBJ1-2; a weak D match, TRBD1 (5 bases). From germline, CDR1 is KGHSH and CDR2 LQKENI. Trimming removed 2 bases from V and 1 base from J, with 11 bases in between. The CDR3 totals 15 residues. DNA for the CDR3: TGTGCCAGCTCACCAGAGGGGAATATTAACTATGGCTACACCTTC. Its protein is CASSPEGNINYGYTF.